This T cell receptor (beta chain) was sequenced during a study of T cell responses to AZD1222 COVID-19 vaccine (dated by TCRdb to about 2021). As for the study more broadly: Because spike-specific TCR depth and breadth did not differ between the two schedules, AZD1222 recipients who got a second dose at roughly 4 weeks were pooled with those who got a second dose at roughly 12 weeks. A total of about 240 trial participants underwent TCR sequencing, of whom nearly 210 received two doses of AZD1222 and about 25 received two doses of the MenACWY control vaccine. Trial participants were enrolled into age subgroups of 18-55, 56-69 and 70-plus years, which contained about 150, 27 and 61 TCR-sequenced participants, respectively.

CDR1 SQVTM and CDR2 ANQGSEA are derived from the germline V gene. V is pared back by 6 bases and J by 7 bases, with 15 bases lying between the germline termini. From the cysteine through the phenylalanine, the CDR3 covers 13 amino acids. This entry keeps only the CDR3 DNA: 39 bases, framed from base 1. The CDR3 regions of human TCRbeta chains were analyzed by immunosequencing. As for the original processing: TCRs in the repertoires were matched against a reference library of SARS-CoV-2-specific TCRs that had been generated with the MIRA antigen-specificity platform. Breadth was defined as the fraction of unique TCRs that were SARS-CoV-2-associated, and depth was defined as the fraction of total T cells that were SARS-CoV-2-associated. Each spike-specific TCR was assigned to its reactive spike region and to a CD4 or CD8 class using the MIRA data. Log10-transformed breadth and depth values were compared by one-way ANOVA with Sidak's multiple comparisons tests. Entries here come from immuneACCESS through TCRdb and include only in-frame sequences with V and J called. Some clones fail to appear in such tables; in the studies checked, an unresolved V gene covers under half of the shortfall, and the cause of the remainder is unknown. V, J and clone size were drawn from that table, and D and trimming were deduced from the DNA. Present in this sample are about 56,000 clones, approximately 85% of which were seen just once. Together, the top ten hold roughly 16% of the sample.

On this clone: Its cognate antigen has yet to be identified. The record has no base qualities; no much larger clone is one base away.

What the study reported, not specific to this receptor: Because no samples from the day 14 peak response were available, repertoires could be characterized only after the peak T cell response. The vaccine-associated CD4 TCRs covered the entire spike protein, and the dominant responses fell in regions 160-218 and 743-854. Conclusions about previously exposed vaccinees are limited because only six or seven AZD1222 recipients were SARS-CoV-2 seropositive at baseline. The 56-69-year group was small, and its depth increase did not reach significance, likely because of low power. Reportedly, close to half of the unique spike-specific TCRs recognized epitopes lying outside the regions that are mutated in the B.1.351 and B.1.1.7 variants. Participants were mostly white British and included more females than males, and it was suggested by the authors that clonal diversity may have been underestimated. After two AZD1222 doses, both the breadth and the depth of spike-specific TCRs were significantly higher than at day 0 and than in MenACWY recipients.

In the paper's terms, the time point label means: baseline before first vaccination. Vaccinee samples were obtained from the UK trials COV001 and COV002, which included a single-blind randomized controlled phase 2/3 trial of AZD1222 (ChAdOx1 nCoV-19) in healthy adults. Trial participant PBMC samples were collected at day 0 and day 28 after the second dose for TCRbeta chain sequencing. Sequencing used peripheral blood, obtained on day 0 of AZD1222 vaccination. The sequence joins TRBV29-1 to TRBJ2-2; the D match is possibly TRBD1 or TRBD2, with 6 bases aligned in each. The TCR originated in an adult in good health. The CDR3 here reads CSVAWGANGELFF. At the DNA level, the sequence is TGCAGCGTCGCTTGGGGGGCGAACGGGGAGCTGTTTTTT.